This T cell receptor (beta chain) was recorded in a study of CD8 T cells in Susac syndrome. Sequencing of TCR beta drew on CD8+ and CD4+ T cells from blood. The multiple sclerosis controls, all treatment-naive patients, had relapsing-remitting disease that was stable or active. Reverse transcription of roughly 0.45 to 1 ug RNA used random hexamers. Amplification of TCR beta CDR3 by immunoSEQ multiplex PCR spanned 54 Vbeta and 13 Jbeta. TCRdb analysed the immunoSEQ multiplex PCR reads with MiXCR anew, one entry per CDR3 protein. The table records fewer than 150,000 distinct CDR3 sequences, 90% to 95% of them present only once. V gave up 2 bases and J gave up 3 bases, with 11 bases separating them. The CDR3 is 15 residues long. Germline-derived CDR1 and CDR2 are MNHEY and SMNVEV (reference sequence).

The receptor was isolated from a human donor with multiple sclerosis. This chain connects TRBV27 to TRBJ1-5, with TRBD1 as a possible D gene (5 bases). Sequencing was done on a sample of CD8+ T cells from PBMCs. The CDR3: CASSLLEGLNQPQHF. CDR3 DNA: TGTGCCAGCAGTTTACTGGAGGGGCTCAATCAGCCCCAGCATTTT.